This T cell receptor (beta chain) was obtained from a study of T cell repertoires in cytomegalovirus infection. Study-level background: Indicated by public TCR beta signatures were CMV infection and matching HLA type.

Of note for this clonotype: Its antigen is not known.

The CDR3 spans 13 residues. Germline V gene sequence: CDR1 SGDLS, CDR2 YYNGEE. J lost 5 bases, V lost 4 bases, and 3 bases had no gene match. Study-level findings and limits: In two of eight donors, the top clonotype was HLA-C-restricted CMV-specific. Public TCR beta family frequency separated CMV-and-HLA carriers, including in an independent cohort.

TCRdb redid the calling of the reads with MiXCR, one entry per CDR3 protein. Here the sample spans hundreds of thousands of distinct CDR3 sequences, approximately 24% being singletons. This sequence joins TRBV9 and TRBJ1-2; 9 bases are a match to TRBD1. The TCR comes from a human donor in good health (CMV status not recorded). Some clones in this sample may be carry-over from other donors' samples. Sequences were obtained from CD8+ T cells from PBMCs. The CDR3 nucleotides are TGTGCCAGCAGCAACGGACAGGGGTATGGCTACACCTTC. Translating gives CASSNGQGYGYTF.